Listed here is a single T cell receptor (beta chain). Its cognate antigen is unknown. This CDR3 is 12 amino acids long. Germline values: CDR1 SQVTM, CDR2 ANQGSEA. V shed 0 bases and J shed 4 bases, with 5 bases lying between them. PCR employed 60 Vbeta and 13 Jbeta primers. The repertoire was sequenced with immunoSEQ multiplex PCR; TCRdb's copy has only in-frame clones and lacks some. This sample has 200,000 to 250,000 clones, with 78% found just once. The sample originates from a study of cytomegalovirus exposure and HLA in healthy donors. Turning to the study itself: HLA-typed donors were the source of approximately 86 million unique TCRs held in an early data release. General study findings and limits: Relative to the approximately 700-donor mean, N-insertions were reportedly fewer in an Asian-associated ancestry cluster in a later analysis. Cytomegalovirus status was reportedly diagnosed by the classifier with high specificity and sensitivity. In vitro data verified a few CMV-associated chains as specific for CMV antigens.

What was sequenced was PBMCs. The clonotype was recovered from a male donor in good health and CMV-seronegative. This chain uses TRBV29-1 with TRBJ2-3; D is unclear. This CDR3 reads CSVEELSDTQYF. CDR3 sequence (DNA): TGCAGCGTTGAAGAGCTATCAGATACGCAGTATTTT.